This T cell receptor (beta chain) was observed in a study of graft-versus-host responses after intestinal transplantation (dated by TCRdb to about 2021). As for the study more broadly: The transplants that recipients got were multivisceral, liver-intestinal, or isolated intestinal. Every recipient was given anti-thymocyte globulin induction, then maintenance tacrolimus and steroids for 2 to 3 years. After intestinal transplantation, graft-versus-host and host-versus-graft alloreactive T cell clones in the graft, circulation and bone marrow were tracked using bulk TCR-beta CDR3 sequencing. Alloreactive clones were identified by sequencing pre-transplant mixed lymphocyte reaction products and comparing them with unstimulated pre-transplant donor and recipient T cells. A cohort of about 25 intestinal transplant recipients, including one retransplant, was enrolled, and a few patients lacking pretransplant specimens were excluded. A peak of at least 4% donor T cells among recipient peripheral blood mononuclear cells was the definition used for donor T cell macrochimerism. Rather than going through the commercial service, samples from a few later patients were sequenced in-house on an Illumina MiSeq and processed with MiXCR. Points the paper makes about the study in general: The relatively low number and heterogeneity of intestinal transplant patients limited the conclusions. Early after transplant, declines in HvG clones were associated with peak levels of circulating GvH clones. Patients with donor T cell macrochimerism had high GvH to HvG T cell clonal ratios in their allografts. GvH clones were detected in recipient bone marrow, and some of these GvH clones were observed earlier in ileal mucosa or blood, consistent with an intestinal mucosal origin.

Comments on this clone: Its antigen remains unidentified. No base quality information exists; no much larger clone differs at one position.

Bone marrow was aspirated after transplant from the posterior iliac crest or another site chosen by the physician. Preparation of the library involved the immunoSEQ multiplex PCR assay. For most patients, genomic DNA was subjected to high-throughput TCR-beta CDR3 sequencing by Adaptive Biotechnologies. As for the original processing: TCR sequencing data were retrieved from Adaptive's ImmunoSEQ software for roughly 17 patients, whereas a few other patients were processed with MiXCR and VDJtools. CDR3 nucleotide sequences shared between donor and recipient were removed because the origin of such sequences could not be assigned. To count as alloreactive, a clone needed at least 2-fold expansion over unstimulated cells and a minimum CFSE-low frequency of 0.002% (template counts) or 0.001% (read counts). Clones detected in sequenced pre-transplant spleen, lymph node, or MLR CFSE-low populations of the donor or recipient were defined as mappable. The cumulative frequency of alloreactive clones was calculated as a percentage of all sequences, weighted by copy number. TCRdb took this table from immuneACCESS and kept in-frame rearrangements with V and J called. Such tables lack part of the clones; where checked against another copy, unresolved V genes explain under half of the gap, and the rest is unexplained. For V, J and clone size, that table is used; D and trimming come from the DNA. The sample table shows some 69,000 clones, and roughly 92% are seen once. The ten top clones hold around 7% of the sample.

V sheds 2 bases and J sheds 6 bases, leaving 9 bases between their ends. CDR3 length: 13 amino acids, cysteine to phenylalanine. Only the CDR3 DNA stays, 39 bases, in frame from base 1. CDR1 MRHNA and CDR2 SNTAGT were looked up in the germline V gene. The chain couples TRBV6-4 to TRBJ2-3, and possibly TRBD2, on 6 matching bases. Sequences were derived from bone marrow, sampled 700 to 850 days after intestinal transplantation. This TCR was recovered from a human patient who received an intestinal transplant, so some T cells may come from the graft donor. DNA sequence: TGTGCCAGCAGTGACGGGGCGGGGGATACGCAGTATTTT. It encodes CASSDGAGDTQYF.